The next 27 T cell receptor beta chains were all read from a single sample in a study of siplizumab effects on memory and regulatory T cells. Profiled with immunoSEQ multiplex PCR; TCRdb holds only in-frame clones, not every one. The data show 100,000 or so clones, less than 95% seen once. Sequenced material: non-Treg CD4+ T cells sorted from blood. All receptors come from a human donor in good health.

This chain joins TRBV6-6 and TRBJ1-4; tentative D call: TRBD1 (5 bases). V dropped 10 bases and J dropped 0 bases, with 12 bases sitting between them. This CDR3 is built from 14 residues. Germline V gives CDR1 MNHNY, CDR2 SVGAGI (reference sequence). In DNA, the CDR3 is TGTGCCACACAAGGAGGGGCAACTAATGAAAAACTGTTTTTT. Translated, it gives CATQGGATNEKLFF.

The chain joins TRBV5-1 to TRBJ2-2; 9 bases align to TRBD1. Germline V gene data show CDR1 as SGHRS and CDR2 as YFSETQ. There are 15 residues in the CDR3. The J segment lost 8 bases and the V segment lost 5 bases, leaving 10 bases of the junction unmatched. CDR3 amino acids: CASSSSGTGSGELFF. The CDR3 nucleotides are TGCGCCAGCAGTTCATCCGGGACAGGGTCTGGGGAGCTGTTTTTT.

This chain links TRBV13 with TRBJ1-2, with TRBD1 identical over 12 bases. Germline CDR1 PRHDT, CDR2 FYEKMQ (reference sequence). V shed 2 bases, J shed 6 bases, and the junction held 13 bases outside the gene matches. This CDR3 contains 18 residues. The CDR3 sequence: CASSLRGTGGASRHGYTF. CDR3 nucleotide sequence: TGTGCCAGCAGCTTAAGGGGGACAGGGGGCGCTTCAAGGCATGGCTACACCTTC.

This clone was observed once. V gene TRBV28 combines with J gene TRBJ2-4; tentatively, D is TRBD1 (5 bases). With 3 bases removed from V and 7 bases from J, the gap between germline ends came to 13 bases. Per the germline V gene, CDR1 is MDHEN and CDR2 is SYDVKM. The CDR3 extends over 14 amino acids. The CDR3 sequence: CASSFQGRANIQYF. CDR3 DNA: TGTGCCAGCAGTTTTCAGGGTAGGGCTAACATTCAGTACTTC.

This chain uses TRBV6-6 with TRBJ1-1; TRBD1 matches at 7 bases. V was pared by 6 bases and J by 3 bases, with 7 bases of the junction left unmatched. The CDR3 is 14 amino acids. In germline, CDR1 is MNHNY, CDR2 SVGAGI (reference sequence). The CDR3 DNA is TGTGCCAGCAGGACCGGACAGGTTGACACTGAAGCTTTCTTT. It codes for CASRTGQVDTEAFF.

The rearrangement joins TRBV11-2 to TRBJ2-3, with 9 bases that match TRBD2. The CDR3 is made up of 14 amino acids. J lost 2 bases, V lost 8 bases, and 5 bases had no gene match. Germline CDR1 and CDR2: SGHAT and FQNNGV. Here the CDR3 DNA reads TGTGCCAGCTGCCTAGCGGGACCCACAGATACGCAGTATTTT. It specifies CASCLAGPTDTQYF.

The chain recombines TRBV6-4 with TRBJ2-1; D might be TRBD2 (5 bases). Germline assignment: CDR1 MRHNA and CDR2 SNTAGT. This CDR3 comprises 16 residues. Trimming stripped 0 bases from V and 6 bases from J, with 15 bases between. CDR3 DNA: TGTGCCAGCAGTGACTCGAAAGGACTCGAACTCAATGAGCAGTTCTTC. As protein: CASSDSKGLELNEQFF.

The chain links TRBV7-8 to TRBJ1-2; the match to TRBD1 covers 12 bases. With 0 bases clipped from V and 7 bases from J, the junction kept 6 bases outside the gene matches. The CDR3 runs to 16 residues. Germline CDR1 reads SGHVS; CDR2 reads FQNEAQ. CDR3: CASSLAPGQGAGGYTF. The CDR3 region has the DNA TGTGCCAGCAGCTTAGCCCCGGGACAGGGGGCAGGTGGCTACACCTTC.

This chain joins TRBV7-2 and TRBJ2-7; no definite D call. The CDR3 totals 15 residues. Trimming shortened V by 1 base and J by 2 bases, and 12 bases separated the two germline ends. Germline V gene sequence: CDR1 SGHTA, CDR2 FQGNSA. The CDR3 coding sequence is TGTGCCAGCAGCTTAGACGGCAACGTCCCCTACGAGCAGTACTTC. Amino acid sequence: CASSLDGNVPYEQYF.

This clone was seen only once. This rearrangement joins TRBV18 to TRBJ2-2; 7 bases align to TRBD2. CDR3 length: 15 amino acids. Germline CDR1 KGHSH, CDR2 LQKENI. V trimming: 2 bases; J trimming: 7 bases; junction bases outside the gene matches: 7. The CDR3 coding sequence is TGTGCCAGCTCACCAATGCCTAGCGGAGACGGGGAGCTGTTTTTT. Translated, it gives CASSPMPSGDGELFF.

CDR3 amino acids: CASSSGIFGSSLSKINNEQFF. The DNA for the CDR3 is TGCGCCAGCAGCTCGGGTATCTTCGGCTCTAGTCTTAGTAAAATCAACAATGAGCAGTTCTTC. The V gene is TRBV5-1, the J gene TRBJ2-1; no clear D. Germline values: CDR1 SGHRS, CDR2 YFSETQ. The V and J ends lost 3 bases and 5 bases respectively, with 33 bases between them. The CDR3 has 21 residues.

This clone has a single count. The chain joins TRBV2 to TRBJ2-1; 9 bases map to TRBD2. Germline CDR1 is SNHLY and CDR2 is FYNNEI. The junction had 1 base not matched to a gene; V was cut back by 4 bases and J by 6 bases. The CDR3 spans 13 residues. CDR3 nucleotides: TGTGCCAGCAGTGGACTAGCGGTCAATGAGCAGTTCTTC. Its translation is CASSGLAVNEQFF.

The CDR3 region is CASSVVGEGANYGYTF. The DNA for the CDR3 is TGTGCCAGCAGCGTAGTCGGCGAGGGGGCTAACTATGGCTACACCTTC. V and J are TRBV9 and TRBJ1-2; TRBD1 might be the D (6 bases). Trimming took 0 bases from V and 0 from J, leaving 12 bases between them. CDR1 is SGDLS, CDR2 YYNGEE, per germline. This CDR3 has 16 residues.

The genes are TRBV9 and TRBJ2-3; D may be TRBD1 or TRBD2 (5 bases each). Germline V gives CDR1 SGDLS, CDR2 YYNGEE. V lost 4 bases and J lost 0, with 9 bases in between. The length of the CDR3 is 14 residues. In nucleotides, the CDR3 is TGTGCCAGCAGCCTCGGGGACAGCACAGATACGCAGTATTTT. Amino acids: CASSLGDSTDTQYF. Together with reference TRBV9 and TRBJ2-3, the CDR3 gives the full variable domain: DSGVTQTPKHLITATGQRVTLRCSPRSGDLSVYWYQQSLDQGLQFLIQYYNGEERAKGNILERFSAQQFPDLHSELNLSSLELGDSALYFCASSLGDSTDTQYFGPGTRLTVL.

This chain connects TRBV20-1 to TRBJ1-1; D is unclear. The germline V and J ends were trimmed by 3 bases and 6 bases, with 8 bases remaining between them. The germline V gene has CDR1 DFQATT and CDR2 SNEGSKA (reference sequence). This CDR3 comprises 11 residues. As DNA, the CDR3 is TGCAGTGCTAGTAGACCGGCTGAAGCTTTCTTT. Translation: CSASRPAEAFF.

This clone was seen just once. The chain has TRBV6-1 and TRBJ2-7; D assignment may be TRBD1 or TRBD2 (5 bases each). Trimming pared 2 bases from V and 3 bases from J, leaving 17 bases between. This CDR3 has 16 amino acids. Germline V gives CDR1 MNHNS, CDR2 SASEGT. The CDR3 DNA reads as TGTGCCAGCAGTGAAAGAGGGGCTGGGGTTCACTACGAGCAGTACTTC. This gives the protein CASSERGAGVHYEQYF.

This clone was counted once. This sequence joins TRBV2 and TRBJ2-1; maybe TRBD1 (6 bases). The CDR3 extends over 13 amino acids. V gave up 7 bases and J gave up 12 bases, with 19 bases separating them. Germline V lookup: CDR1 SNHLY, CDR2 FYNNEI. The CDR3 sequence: CASMGAPPSGQFF. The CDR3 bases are TGTGCCAGCATGGGGGCCCCCCCCTCCGGGCAGTTCTTC.

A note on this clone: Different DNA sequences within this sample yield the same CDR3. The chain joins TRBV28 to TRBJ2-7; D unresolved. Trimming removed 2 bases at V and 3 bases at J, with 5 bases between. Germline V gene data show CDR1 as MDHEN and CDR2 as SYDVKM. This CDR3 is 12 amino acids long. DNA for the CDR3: TGTGCCAGCAGTTTAGGGGACTACGAGCAGTACTTC. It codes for CASSLGDYEQYF.

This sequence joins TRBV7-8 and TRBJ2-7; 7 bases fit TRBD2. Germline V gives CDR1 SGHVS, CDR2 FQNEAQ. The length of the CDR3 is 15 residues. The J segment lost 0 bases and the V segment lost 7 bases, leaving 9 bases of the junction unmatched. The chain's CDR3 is CASNRGGASSYEQYF. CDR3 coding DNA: TGTGCCAGCAATCGGGGAGGGGCAAGCTCCTACGAGCAGTACTTC.

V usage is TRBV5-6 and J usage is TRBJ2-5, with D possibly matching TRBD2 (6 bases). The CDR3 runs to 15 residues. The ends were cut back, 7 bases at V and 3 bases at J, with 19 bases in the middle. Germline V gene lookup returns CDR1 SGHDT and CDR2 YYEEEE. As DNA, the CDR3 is TGTGCCAGCTCTCCCCGGTTGGGGGGAGAAGAGACCCAGTACTTC. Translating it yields CASSPRLGGEETQYF.

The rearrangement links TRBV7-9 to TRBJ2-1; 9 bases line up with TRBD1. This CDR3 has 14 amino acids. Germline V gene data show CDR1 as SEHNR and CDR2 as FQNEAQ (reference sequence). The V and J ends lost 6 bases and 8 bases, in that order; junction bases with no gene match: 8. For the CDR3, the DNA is TGTGCCAGCAGACTAATCGGGACAGGGCATGAGCAGTTCTTC. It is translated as CASRLIGTGHEQFF.

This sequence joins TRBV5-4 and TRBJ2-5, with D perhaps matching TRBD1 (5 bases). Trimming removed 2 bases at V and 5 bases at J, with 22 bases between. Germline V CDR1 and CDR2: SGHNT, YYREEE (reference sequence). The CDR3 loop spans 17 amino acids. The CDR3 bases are TGTGCCAGCAGCTTTGGGGCAAGAACCTACTTGAGGGAGACCCAGTACTTC. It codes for CASSFGARTYLRETQYF.

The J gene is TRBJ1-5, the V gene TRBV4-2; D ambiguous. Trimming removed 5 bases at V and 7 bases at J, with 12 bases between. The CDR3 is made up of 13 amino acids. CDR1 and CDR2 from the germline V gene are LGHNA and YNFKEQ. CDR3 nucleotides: TGTGCCAGCAGCTTGGCTTTGGGACAGCCCCAGCATTTT. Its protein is CASSLALGQPQHF.

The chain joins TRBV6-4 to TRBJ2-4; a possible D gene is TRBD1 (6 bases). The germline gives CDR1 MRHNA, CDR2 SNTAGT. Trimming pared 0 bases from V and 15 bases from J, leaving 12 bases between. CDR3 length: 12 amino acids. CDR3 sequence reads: CASSDSNRVWYF. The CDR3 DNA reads TGTGCCAGCAGTGACTCTAACAGGGTTTGGTACTTC.

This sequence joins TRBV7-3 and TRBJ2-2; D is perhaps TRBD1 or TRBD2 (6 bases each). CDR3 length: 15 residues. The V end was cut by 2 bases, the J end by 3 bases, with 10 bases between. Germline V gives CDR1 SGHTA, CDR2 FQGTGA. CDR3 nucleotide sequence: TGTGCCAGCAGCTTAGTCGGGGGCGACACCGGGGAGCTGTTTTTT. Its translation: CASSLVGGDTGELFF.

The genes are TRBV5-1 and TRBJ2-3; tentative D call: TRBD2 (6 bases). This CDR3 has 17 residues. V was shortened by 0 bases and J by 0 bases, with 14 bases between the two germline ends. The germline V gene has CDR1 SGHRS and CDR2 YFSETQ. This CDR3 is CASSLGHSGGSTDTQYF. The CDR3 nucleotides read TGCGCCAGCAGCTTGGGCCACAGCGGAGGGAGCACAGATACGCAGTATTTT.

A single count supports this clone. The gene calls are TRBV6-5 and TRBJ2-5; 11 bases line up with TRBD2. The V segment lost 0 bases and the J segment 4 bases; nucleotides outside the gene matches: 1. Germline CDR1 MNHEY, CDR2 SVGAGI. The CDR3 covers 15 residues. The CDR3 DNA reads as TGTGCCAGCAGTTACTCTAGCGGGAGGGGAGAGACCCAGTACTTC. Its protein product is CASSYSSGRGETQYF.